The 27 T cell receptor beta chains below come from one sample, sequenced in a study of metastatic and nonmetastatic thyroid tumors. TCRdb called clones again from the PCR reads with MiXCR. The sample gives under 20,000 clones, 29% of which show up once; approximately 26% is in the top ten. Not a single patient had been given any form of treatment at any point before undergoing thyroid surgery. The sample consisted of tumor tissue. The receptors derive from a male donor with papillary thyroid cancer or a benign thyroid nodule (not recorded which). Some clones in this sample may be carry-over from other donors' samples.

This clone was counted many times. The chain has TRBV11-2 and TRBJ2-2, with D uncertain. From germline, CDR1 is SGHAT and CDR2 FQNNGV. The ends were cut back, 4 bases at V and 7 bases at J, with 7 bases in the middle. CDR3 length: 12 amino acids. As DNA, the CDR3 is TGTGCCAGCAGCTCTATGCACGGGGAGCTGTTTTTT. Encoded protein: CASSSMHGELFF.

This clone has a count of ten or more. Other DNA sequences in the same sample also yield this CDR3. The rearrangement links TRBV13 to TRBJ1-1; D is ambiguous. V was pared by 6 bases and J by 1 base, with 18 bases between. This CDR3 is 16 amino acids long. Germline assignment: CDR1 PRHDT and CDR2 FYEKMQ (reference sequence). Written as DNA, the CDR3 is TGTGCCAGCAGGTCCGGGTGGGTCGGTAAGAACACTGAAGCTTTCTTT. This sequence encodes CASRSGWVGKNTEAFF.

Of note for this clone: With a much larger clone just one base away, this may be a read error. In this CDR3 the conserved last residue, phenylalanine or tryptophan, is missing, so a read error is likely. This chain's CDR3 is CASSLDRRDIQYL. The CDR3 DNA reads as TGTGCCAGCAGCCTTGACAGGAGGGACATTCAGTACCTC. The J gene is TRBJ2-4, the V gene TRBV7-2, with D tentatively TRBD1 or TRBD2 (6 bases each). Germline assignment: CDR1 SGHTA and CDR2 FQGNSA. Trimming removed 5 bases from V and 8 bases from J, with 13 bases in between. This CDR3 has 13 residues.

This clone was found a few times. The genes are TRBV3-1 and TRBJ2-3; TRBD1 agrees at 10 bases. The germline CDR1 and CDR2 sequences are LGHDT and YNNKEL (reference sequence). This CDR3 comprises 16 residues. V shed 4 bases and J 2 bases; nucleotides not matched to a gene: 6. The DNA of the CDR3 is TGTGCCAGCAGCCGATTGGGACAGGGGATCACAGATACGCAGTATTTT. It is translated as CASSRLGQGITDTQYF.

This rearrangement joins TRBV27 to TRBJ1-3; D unresolved. CDR3 length: 13 amino acids. Trimming removed 4 bases at V and 2 bases at J, with 6 bases between. Looked up from germline, CDR1 is MNHEY and CDR2 is SMNVEV (reference sequence). The CDR3 region has the DNA TGTGCCAGCAGTTCCGTCGCTGGAAACACCATATATTTT. Protein: CASSSVAGNTIYF.

The V and J genes are TRBV3-1 and TRBJ2-4; 8 nucleotides agree with TRBD2. CDR3 length equals 14 residues. V lost 3 bases and J lost 9; bases outside the gene matches: 7. Germline V gives CDR1 LGHDT, CDR2 YNNKEL (reference sequence). The CDR3 DNA reads as TGTGCCAGCAGCCAGGCCGGGAGGGGGGGCATTCAGTACTTC. It encodes CASSQAGRGGIQYF. The full variable domain, its missing parts supplied by reference TRBV3-1 and TRBJ2-4, is DTAVSQTPKYLVTQMGNDKSIKCEQNLGHDTMYWYKQDSKKFLKIMFSYNNKELIINETVPNRFSPKSPDKAHLNLHINSLELGDSAVYFCASSQAGRGGIQYFGAGTRLSVL.

This chain joins TRBV20-1 and TRBJ1-2; D is possibly TRBD1 (6 bases). The V and J ends lost 5 bases and 7 bases respectively, with 23 bases between them. The CDR3 is made up of 15 amino acids. Germline loops: CDR1 DFQATT, CDR2 SNEGSKA (reference sequence). The CDR3 bases are TGCAGTGCTGTAGAGTCCGGGGGCTACTTGGGTGGCTACACCTTC. Translation gives CSAVESGGYLGGYTF.

The chain uses TRBV11-2 and TRBJ2-3; TRBD2 aligns across 7 bases. Germline CDR1 reads SGHAT; CDR2 reads FQNNGV. The CDR3 sequence is 15 residues long. The V gene end was trimmed by 0 bases and the J gene end by 7 bases; junction bases not matched to a gene: 7. CDR3 protein: CASSLDLAGANTQYF. The CDR3 bases are TGTGCCAGCAGCTTAGATTTAGCGGGTGCCAATACGCAGTATTTT. Looking up the rest from reference TRBV11-2 and TRBJ2-3 gives the full variable domain: EAGVAQSPRYKIIEKRQSVAFWCNPISGHATLYWYQQILGQGPKLLIQFQNNGVVDDSQLPKDRFSAERLKGVDSTLKIQPAKLEDSAVYLCASSLDLAGANTQYFGPGTRLTVL.

Note on this clone: The junction departs from the called germline gene at one end, perhaps through a read error. The rearrangement joins TRBV5-1 to TRBJ2-3; possibly TRBD2 for D (6 bases). CDR1 and CDR2 from the germline V gene are SGHRS and YFSETQ. The CDR3 consists of 15 residues. The CDR3 DNA reads TGCTCCAGCAGCCCCGGGACTTTTATCACAGATACGCAGTATTTT. Amino acid sequence: CSSSPGTFITDTQYF.

This clone was detected only a few times. The rearrangement links TRBV4-1 to TRBJ1-1; 7 bases are a match to TRBD1. This CDR3 contains 14 residues. Trimming took 1 base from V and 5 from J; bases not matched to a gene: 4. The germline V gene has CDR1 MGHRA and CDR2 YSYEKL. This CDR3 is CASSQGGGRTEAFF. The CDR3 nucleotides are TGCGCCAGCAGCCAAGGAGGGGGCAGGACTGAAGCTTTCTTT.

CDR3 nucleotides: TGTGCCAGCAGCCTGGTAGGGGTGAGTGAGCAGTACTTC. It is translated as CASSLVGVSEQYF. The V and J genes are TRBV4-2 and TRBJ2-7, with a weak D call TRBD1 (5 bases). This CDR3 is built from 13 residues. Germline V gives CDR1 LGHNA, CDR2 YNFKEQ. Trimming shortened V by 4 bases and J by 7 bases, and 14 bases separated the two germline ends.

Many counts were recorded for this clone. The chain uses TRBV27 and TRBJ2-7; no clear D. V was cut by 0 bases and J by 3 bases, with 9 bases left in between. Germline CDR1 is MNHEY and CDR2 is SMNVEV (reference sequence). The CDR3 consists of 14 residues. The CDR3 protein is CASSLSGLGYEQYF. The CDR3 nucleotides read TGTGCCAGCAGTTTATCAGGGCTGGGCTACGAGCAGTACTTC.

This clone was recorded a few times. This may be a read error, as it is one base from a much larger clone. CDR3 DNA: TGTGCCAGCAGCTTAGTACTAGCGGGAGGTTTTGATACGCAGTGTTTT. Translated, it gives CASSLVLAGGFDTQCF. This rearrangement joins TRBV11-2 to TRBJ2-3; 12 nucleotides agree with TRBD2. Germline CDR1 is SGHAT and CDR2 is FQNNGV. This CDR3 contains 16 residues.

The chain links TRBV7-2 to TRBJ2-7; TRBD1 aligns across 11 bases. The CDR3 has 15 residues. V trimming: 5 bases; J trimming: 6 bases; junction bases outside the gene matches: 9. The germline CDR1 and CDR2 sequences are SGHTA and FQGNSA. The CDR3 bases are TGTGCCAGCAGCGCCCGGGACAGGGGGGTAGGCGAGCAGTACTTC. Translated: CASSARDRGVGEQYF.

V is TRBV28 and J is TRBJ1-3; 8 bases are a match to TRBD1. The CDR3 is made up of 18 amino acids. Germline CDR1 and CDR2: MDHEN and SYDVKM. The J segment lost 0 bases and the V segment lost 5 bases, leaving 12 bases of the junction unmatched. The CDR3 region is CASSRGSGQAYSGNTIYF. CDR3 bases: TGTGCCAGCAGTCGCGGATCGGGACAGGCCTACTCTGGAAACACCATATATTTT.

This clone has a count of ten or more. This chain uses TRBV2 with TRBJ2-3; 7 nucleotides match TRBD1. Germline CDR1 reads SNHLY; CDR2 reads FYNNEI. The V segment lost 0 bases and the J segment 2 bases; nucleotides outside the gene matches: 11. CDR3 length equals 18 residues. CDR3 in DNA: TGTGCCAGCAGTGAAGCTCCAAAGGGGGCGCGAATCACAGATACGCAGTATTTT. Protein: CASSEAPKGARITDTQYF.

This clone is judged medium-sized. The V gene is TRBV29-1, the J gene TRBJ2-7, with D possibly TRBD1 on 6 matching bases. Per germline, CDR1 SQVTM and CDR2 ANQGSEA. The CDR3 has 12 residues. Trimming took 5 bases from V and 0 from J, leaving 8 bases between them. The DNA of the CDR3 is TGCAGCGTTCGACAGGACTCCTACGAGCAGTACTTC. As protein: CSVRQDSYEQYF.

V usage is TRBV5-1 and J usage is TRBJ1-4; 11 bases fit TRBD1. The ends lost 4 bases at V and 8 bases at J; junction bases unmatched: 4. This CDR3 contains 14 residues. Germline V gene data show CDR1 as SGHRS and CDR2 as YFSETQ. The CDR3 bases are TGCGCCAGCAGCAAGGGACAGGGGGACGAAAAACTGTTTTTT. Translated, it gives CASSKGQGDEKLFF.

This chain uses TRBV30 with TRBJ2-7, with TRBD2 identical over 14 bases. CDR1 is GTSNPN and CDR2 is SVGIG in the germline V gene (reference sequence). V shed 5 bases and J 1 base; nucleotides not matched to a gene: 7. CDR3 size: 16 residues. The CDR3: CAWAGLAGVPSYEQYF. The DNA of the CDR3 is TGTGCCTGGGCGGGACTAGCGGGAGTTCCATCCTACGAGCAGTACTTC.

The chain carries TRBV19 and TRBJ2-3, with 8 bases matching TRBD1. Germline lookup yields CDR1 LNHDA and CDR2 SQIVND (reference sequence). This CDR3 is 16 amino acids long. The junction had 14 bases not matched to a gene; V was cut back by 10 bases and J by 2 bases. The CDR3 here is CATQLTGGSPTDTQYF. The CDR3 nucleotides read TGTGCCACCCAACTCACAGGGGGATCACCCACAGATACGCAGTATTTT.

This clone has at least ten counts. This could be a read error, since a much larger clone is one nucleotide away. This chain uses TRBV6-1 with TRBJ1-5; D call uncertain. The V and J ends lost 3 bases and 10 bases respectively, with 19 bases between them. Germline values: CDR1 MNHNS, CDR2 SASEGT. The CDR3 spans 15 residues. Written as DNA, the CDR3 is TGTGCCAGCAGTGATACCTCTGTTGGTCTGGATCCCCAGCATTTT. This translates into CASSDTSVGLDPQHF.

The chain couples TRBV6-1 to TRBJ2-3, with TRBD2 identical over 13 bases. The ends lost 10 bases at V and 0 bases at J; junction bases unmatched: 7. This CDR3 contains 16 residues. Germline V gene data show CDR1 as MNHNS and CDR2 as SASEGT. The CDR3 is CAISPLAGGSTDTQYF. As DNA, the CDR3 is TGTGCCATCAGCCCACTAGCGGGGGGGAGCACAGATACGCAGTATTTT.

The chain combines TRBV20-1 with TRBJ1-2, with a possible D match to TRBD1 (6 bases). CDR3 size: 13 residues. V lost 6 bases to trimming and J lost 0 bases, with 11 bases between them. Germline CDR1 DFQATT, CDR2 SNEGSKA (reference sequence). The CDR3 DNA reads TGCAGTGCCGGAGAGGGGGCTAACTATGGCTACACCTTC. Protein: CSAGEGANYGYTF.

The chain carries TRBV6-2 or TRBV6-3 and TRBJ1-1; D unclear. CDR3 length: 14 amino acids. Trimming removed 6 bases at V and 0 bases at J, with 11 bases between. The germline V gene has CDR1 MNHEY and CDR2 SVGEGT. CDR3 coding DNA: TGTGCCAGCAGGGCCGGGCTCTTGAACACTGAAGCTTTCTTT. Amino acids: CASRAGLLNTEAFF.

This clone was detected only once. The chain links TRBV20-1 to TRBJ2-5, with TRBD2 matching over 10 bases. From germline, CDR1 is DFQATT and CDR2 SNEGSKA (reference sequence). This CDR3 region has 14 residues. The junction had 4 bases not matched to a gene; V was cut back by 6 bases and J by 0 bases. Here the CDR3 DNA reads TGCAGTGCATGGACTAGCGGTAACCAAGAGACCCAGTACTTC. Translation: CSAWTSGNQETQYF.

The rearrangement joins TRBV11-2 to TRBJ2-2, with TRBD2 matching over 9 bases. V was clipped by 0 bases and J by 6 bases; unmatched bases: 11. The CDR3 length is 18 residues. Germline V lookup: CDR1 SGHAT, CDR2 FQNNGV. CDR3 region: CASSLDAGLAGKAGELFF. Written as DNA, the CDR3 is TGTGCCAGCAGCTTAGATGCGGGCCTAGCGGGAAAAGCCGGGGAGCTGTTTTTT. Drawing the rest from reference TRBV11-2 and TRBJ2-2, the complete variable domain is EAGVAQSPRYKIIEKRQSVAFWCNPISGHATLYWYQQILGQGPKLLIQFQNNGVVDDSQLPKDRFSAERLKGVDSTLKIQPAKLEDSAVYLCASSLDAGLAGKAGELFFGEGSRLTVL.

This clone is judged medium-sized. This rearrangement joins TRBV20-1 to TRBJ2-3, with D perhaps matching TRBD1 (6 bases). The V gene lost 3 bases and the J gene lost 3 bases, with 16 bases spanning the gap. The CDR3 is 15 amino acids. The germline gives CDR1 DFQATT, CDR2 SNEGSKA (reference sequence). DNA for the CDR3: TGCAGTGCTAGGTCTCCGGGACAAGTAACAGATACGCAGTATTTT. Encoded protein: CSARSPGQVTDTQYF.